This entry lists 15 T cell receptor beta chains sequenced from one sample in a study of identical twins. Each CDR3 protein is one row after TCRdb ran MiXCR on the 5' RACE reads. Among about 190,000 distinct CDR3 sequences listed, roughly 15% were seen once. This sample also appeared in a second study, on T cells expressing NK-cell markers.

The specimen sequenced was CD8+ T cells sorted from blood. The receptors stem from a young woman in good health.

This clonotype was recorded a few times. One junction end disagrees with the germline gene, perhaps due to a read error. The rearrangement links TRBV29-1 to TRBJ1-1; weak D call: TRBD1 (5 bases). Per germline, CDR1 SQVTM and CDR2 ANQGSEA. The CDR3 is 12 amino acids. The CDR3 loop is CSVGGVKTEAFF. CDR3 nucleotides: TGCAGCGTGGGAGGGGTGAAGACTGAAGCTTTCTTT.

The CDR3 loop reads CASSEGVNIQYF. The CDR3 DNA sequence: TGTGCCAGCAGTGAGGGTGTAAACATTCAGTACTTC. The V gene is TRBV2, the J gene TRBJ2-4; the D is unclear. Germline V lookup: CDR1 SNHLY, CDR2 FYNNEI. Trimming cost V 3 bases and J 6 bases, with 6 bases left between them. This CDR3 has 12 amino acids. Full variable domain (outside the CDR3, taken from reference TRBV2 and TRBJ2-4): EPEVTQTPSHQVTQMGQEVILRCVPISNHLYFYWYRQILGQKVEFLVSFYNNEISEKSEIFDDQFSVERPDGSNFTLKIRSTKLEDSAMYFCASSEGVNIQYFGAGTRLSVL.

This clonotype was picked up a small number of times. This chain's CDR3 is CASGLIRRLNTEAFF. The DNA for the CDR3 is TGTGCTAGTGGTTTGATCCGACGGTTGAACACTGAAGCTTTCTTT. This sequence joins TRBV12-5 and TRBJ1-1; D remains ambiguous. The V end lost 2 bases, the J end lost 0 bases, and 10 bases lay between the germline ends. The CDR3 is 15 residues long. CDR1 is LGHNT, CDR2 FRNRAP, per germline.

In its sample, this clonotype was seen a few times. This sequence joins TRBV6-2 or TRBV6-3 and TRBJ2-2; D is undetermined. V was shortened by 5 bases and J by 4 bases, with 8 bases between the two germline ends. Germline CDR1 MNHEY, CDR2 SVGEGT. CDR3 size: 13 residues. DNA for the CDR3: TGTGCCAGCAGTCCGACCTTCACCGGGGAGCTGTTTTTT. It is translated as CASSPTFTGELFF.

This clonotype showed up many times. V and J are TRBV12-3 or TRBV12-4 and TRBJ2-1, with TRBD1 identical over 12 bases. The length of the CDR3 is 15 residues. J gave up 9 bases and V 6 bases, and 9 bases lay outside the gene matches. The CDR3: CASSDGTGGGGEQFF. The CDR3 DNA sequence: TGTGCCAGCAGCGATGGGACAGGGGGCGGGGGTGAGCAGTTCTTC.

This clonotype was seen a handful of times. The genes are TRBV4-3 and TRBJ2-3; perhaps TRBD2 as D (6 bases). CDR1 and CDR2 from the germline V gene are LGHNA and YSLEER. The CDR3 sequence is 15 residues long. V dropped 0 bases and J dropped 4 bases, with 11 bases sitting between them. CDR3 in DNA: TGCGCCAGCAGCCAAGATGGCGCTAGCGCAGATACGCAGTATTTT. Protein: CASSQDGASADTQYF.

The chain links TRBV7-9 to TRBJ1-1; a weak D match, TRBD1 (6 bases). Germline lookup yields CDR1 SEHNR and CDR2 FQNEAQ (reference sequence). The CDR3 has 15 residues. V shed 1 base and J shed 4 bases, with 13 bases lying between them. In nucleotides, the CDR3 is TGTGCCAGCAGCTTAGTGGCCAGGGGCGGCACTGAAGCTTTCTTT. The encoded protein is CASSLVARGGTEAFF.

DNA for the CDR3: TGTGCCAGCAGTTACTCCGGAGGGACCTACGAGCAGTACTTC. It codes for CASSYSGGTYEQYF. This rearrangement joins TRBV6-5 to TRBJ2-7, with a tentative D call TRBD2 (6 bases). CDR3 size: 14 residues. The V gene lost 0 bases and the J gene lost 2 bases, with 8 bases spanning the gap. CDR1 and CDR2 from the germline V gene are MNHEY and SVGAGI.

This rearrangement joins TRBV11-1 to TRBJ2-7; D is perhaps TRBD2 (5 bases). V lost 5 bases and J 3 bases, leaving 17 bases between the germline ends. Germline V gene data show CDR1 as SGHAT and CDR2 as FQDESV (reference sequence). This CDR3 has 15 residues. The CDR3 here is CASSPRLRGIYEQYF. The CDR3 bases are TGTGCCAGCAGCCCACGGCTCCGGGGAATCTACGAGCAGTACTTC.

This clonotype was detected only a few times. The chain uses TRBV27 and TRBJ2-1; the match to TRBD2 covers 11 bases. The V gene end was trimmed by 5 bases and the J gene end by 7 bases; junction bases not matched to a gene: 7. Germline loops: CDR1 MNHEY, CDR2 SMNVEV (reference sequence). The CDR3 runs 15 residues. CDR3 residues: CASSIYSGGANEQFF. CDR3 nucleotide sequence: TGTGCCAGCAGTATATATAGCGGGGGGGCGAATGAGCAGTTCTTC.

This clonotype was counted only a few times. The V call is TRBV6-6, the J call TRBJ2-1; D is undetermined. Per the germline V gene, CDR1 is MNHNY and CDR2 is SVGAGI (reference sequence). This CDR3 has 12 residues. V lost 7 bases and J lost 10, with 14 bases in between. CDR3 sequence reads: CASMAGPQEQFF. CDR3 coding DNA: TGTGCCAGCATGGCAGGCCCCCAAGAGCAGTTCTTC.

This clonotype came up a few times. The V and J genes are TRBV11-2 and TRBJ2-4; D gene uncertain. The CDR3 is 15 amino acids. Germline CDR1 is SGHAT and CDR2 is FQNNGV. V lost 5 bases, J lost 2 bases, and 13 bases lay in between. The CDR3, as DNA: TGTGCCAGCAGCACGCCAACAGATCCCAAAAACATTCAGTACTTC. It specifies CASSTPTDPKNIQYF.

Only a few counts were recorded for this clonotype. The V call is TRBV20-1, the J call TRBJ2-7; TRBD2 aligns across 12 bases. The germline gives CDR1 DFQATT, CDR2 SNEGSKA (reference sequence). Trimming at V came to 1 base and at J to 6 bases, leaving 4 bases not matched to a gene. This CDR3 is 14 amino acids long. The CDR3 DNA reads TGCAGTGCTAGAGTCCTAGCGGGAGGGCTCGAGCAGTACTTC. Its protein is CSARVLAGGLEQYF.

The genes are TRBV20-1 and TRBJ2-1; 9 nucleotides line up with TRBD2. This CDR3 is built from 17 residues. Germline values: CDR1 DFQATT, CDR2 SNEGSKA (reference sequence). Germline trimming cut 0 bases from V and 5 bases from J; bases unmatched to any gene: 11. CDR3 DNA sequence: TGCAGTGCTAGAGAGCAGTTTGCGGGGGGGCCGGACAATGAGCAGTTCTTC. It yields the protein CSAREQFAGGPDNEQFF.

This clonotype came up a few times. The rearrangement uses TRBV7-9 and TRBJ1-2; D remains unclear. V lost 2 bases, J lost 2 bases, and 6 bases lay in between. Germline CDR1 reads SEHNR; CDR2 reads FQNEAQ (reference sequence). This CDR3 is built from 13 residues. The CDR3 DNA sequence: TGTGCCAGCAGCTTATGGGTGAACTATGGCTACACCTTC. Translated: CASSLWVNYGYTF.